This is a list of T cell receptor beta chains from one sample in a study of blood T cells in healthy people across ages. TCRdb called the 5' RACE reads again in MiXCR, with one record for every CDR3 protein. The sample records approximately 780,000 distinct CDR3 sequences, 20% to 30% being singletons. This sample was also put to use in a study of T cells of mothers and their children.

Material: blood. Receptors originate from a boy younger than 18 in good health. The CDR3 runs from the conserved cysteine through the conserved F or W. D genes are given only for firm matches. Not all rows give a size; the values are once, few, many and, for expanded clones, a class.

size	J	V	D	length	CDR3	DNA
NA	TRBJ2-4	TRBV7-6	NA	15	CASSPTSGAKNIQYF	TGTGCCAGCAGCCCGACAAGTGGAGCCAAAAACATTCAGTACTTC
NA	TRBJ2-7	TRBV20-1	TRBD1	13	CSAQDRGSYEQYF	TGCAGTGCTCAGGACAGGGGATCCTACGAGCAGTACTTC
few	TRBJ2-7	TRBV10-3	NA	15	CAISGSDSSAYEQYF	TGTGCCATCAGTGGGTCGGACAGTAGCGCCTACGAGCAGTACTTC
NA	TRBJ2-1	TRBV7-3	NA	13	CASSPYGGGWQFF	TGTGCCAGCAGCCCCTACGGTGGAGGATGGCAGTTCTTC
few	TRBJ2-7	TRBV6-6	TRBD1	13	CASSTQGWGEQYF	TGTGCCAGCAGTACACAGGGGTGGGGCGAGCAGTACTTC
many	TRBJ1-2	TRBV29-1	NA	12	CSVGGGKAGYTF	TGCAGCGTTGGAGGGGGGAAAGCTGGCTACACCTTC
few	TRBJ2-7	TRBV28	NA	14	CASSPTGLISEQYF	TGTGCCAGCAGCCCCACAGGGTTGATTTCCGAGCAGTACTTC
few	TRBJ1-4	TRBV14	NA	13	CASSQEGRQKLFF	TGTGCCAGCAGCCAAGAGGGCAGGCAGAAACTGTTTTTT
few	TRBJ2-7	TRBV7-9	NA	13	CASSQSRVYEQYF	TGTGCCAGCAGTCAATCCCGGGTCTACGAGCAGTACTTC
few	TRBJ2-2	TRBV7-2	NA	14	CASSLEEGAGELFF	TGTGCCAGCAGCTTAGAAGAAGGGGCGGGGGAGCTGTTTTTT
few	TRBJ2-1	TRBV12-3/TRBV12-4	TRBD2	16	CASSPWTRSSYNEQFF	TGTGCCAGCAGTCCCTGGACTAGATCTTCCTACAATGAGCAGTTCTTC
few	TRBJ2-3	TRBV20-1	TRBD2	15	CSARGERGGTDTQYF	TGCAGTGCTAGAGGGGAACGGGGGGGAACAGATACGCAATATTTT
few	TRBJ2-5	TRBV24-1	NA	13	CATSDLQSETQYF	TGTGCCACCAGTGATTTGCAGAGTGAGACCCAGTACTTC
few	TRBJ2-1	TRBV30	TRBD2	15	CAWSTTSGGYNEQFF	TGTGCCTGGAGTACGACTAGCGGGGGATACAATGAGCAGTTCTTC
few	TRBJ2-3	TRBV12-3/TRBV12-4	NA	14	CASRPPQGEDTQYF	TGTGCCAGCCGGCCCCCACAGGGTGAAGATACGCAGTATTTT
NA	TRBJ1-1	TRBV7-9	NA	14	CASIPEAVVTEAFF	TGTGCCAGCATCCCTGAAGCTGTAGTCACTGAAGCTTTCTTT
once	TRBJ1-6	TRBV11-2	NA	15	CASSPLEGGDSPLHF	TGTGCCAGCAGCCCCCTGGAGGGCGGGGATTCACCCCTCCACTTT
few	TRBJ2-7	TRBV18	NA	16	CASSPPARASGYEQYF	TGTGCCAGCTCACCACCGGCCCGGGCATCGGGCTACGAGCAGTACTTC
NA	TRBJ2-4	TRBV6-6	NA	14	CASSYAGTQNIQYF	TGTGCCAGCAGTTACGCCGGGACTCAAAACATTCAGTACTTC
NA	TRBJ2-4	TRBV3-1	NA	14	CASSQISQGNIQYF	TGTGCCAGCAGCCAGATTTCCCAGGGAAACATTCAGTACTTC
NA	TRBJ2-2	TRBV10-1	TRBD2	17	CASSELAGGRGAGELFF	TGCGCCAGCAGTGAACTAGCGGGGGGTAGGGGCGCCGGGGAGCTGTTTTTT
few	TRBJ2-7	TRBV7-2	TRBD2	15	CASSFSLAGYYEQYF	TGTGCCAGCAGCTTTTCACTAGCGGGGTACTACGAGCAGTACTTC
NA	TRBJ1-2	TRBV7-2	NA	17	CASSPMIRDNHRGGYTF	TGTGCCAGCAGCCCCATGATCCGGGACAACCACCGGGGAGGCTACACCTTC
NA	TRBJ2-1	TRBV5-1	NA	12	CASSFGDGEQFF	TGCGCCAGCAGCTTTGGAGATGGTGAGCAGTTCTTC
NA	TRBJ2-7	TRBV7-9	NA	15	CASSLGFRGHYEQYF	TGTGCCAGCAGCTTAGGTTTCAGGGGCCATTACGAGCAGTACTTC
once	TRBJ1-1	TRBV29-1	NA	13	CSVGEGLGTEAFF	TGCAGCGTTGGAGAGGGGCTGGGCACTGAAGCTTTCTTT
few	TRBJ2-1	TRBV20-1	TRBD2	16	CSASYSSGSFYNEQFF	TGCAGTGCTTCTTATAGTAGCGGGAGCTTCTACAATGAGCAGTTCTTC
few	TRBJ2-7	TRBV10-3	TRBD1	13	CAVQGQNQYEQYF	TGTGCCGTCCAGGGACAGAATCAATACGAGCAGTACTTC
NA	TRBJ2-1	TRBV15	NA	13	CATSRDSAYEQFF	TGTGCCACCAGCAGAGATTCGGCATATGAGCAGTTCTTC
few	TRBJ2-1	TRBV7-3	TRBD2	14	CASSLGLDYNEQFF	TGTGCCAGCAGCCTGGGACTAGACTACAATGAGCAGTTCTTC
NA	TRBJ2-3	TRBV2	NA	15	CASSVEMYGTDTQYF	TGTGCCAGCAGTGTCGAGATGTACGGCACAGATACGCAGTATTTT
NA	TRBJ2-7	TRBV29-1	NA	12	CSVLRGSYEQYF	TGCAGCGTCCTCAGGGGCTCCTACGAGCAGTACTTC
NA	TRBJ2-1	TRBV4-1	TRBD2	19	CASSHPTGPSGVSYNEQFF	TGCGCCAGCAGCCACCCCACGGGACCCAGCGGGGTTTCCTACAATGAGCAGTTCTTC
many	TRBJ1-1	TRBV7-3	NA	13	CASSITGNTEAFF	TGTGCCAGCAGCATAACAGGCAACACTGAAGCTTTCTTT
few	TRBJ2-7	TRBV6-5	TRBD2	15	CASSYRLAGGYEQYF	TGTGCCAGCAGTTACCGGCTAGCGGGGGGCTACGAGCAGTACTTC
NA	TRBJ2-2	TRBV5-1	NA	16	CASSVGRASNTGELFF	TGCGCCAGCAGCGTGGGCCGAGCTTCGAACACCGGGGAGCTGTTTTTT
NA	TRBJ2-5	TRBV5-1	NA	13	CASSSSIGETQYF	TGCGCCAGCAGCTCCTCAATTGGAGAGACCCAGTACTTC
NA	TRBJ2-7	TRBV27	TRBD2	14	CASSLLGGSHEQYF	TGTGCCAGCAGTTTACTCGGGGGGTCCCACGAGCAGTACTTC
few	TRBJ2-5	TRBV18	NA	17	CASSPPRLTLLQETQYF	TGTGCCAGCTCACCACCCAGGTTGACCCTCCTCCAAGAGACCCAGTACTTC
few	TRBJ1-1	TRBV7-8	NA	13	CASSLARVRGAFF	TGTGCCAGCAGCTTAGCGCGGGTCAGGGGAGCTTTCTTT
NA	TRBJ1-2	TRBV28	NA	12	CASTTRNYGYTF	TGTGCCAGCACGACACGTAACTATGGCTACACCTTC
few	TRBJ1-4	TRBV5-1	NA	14	CASSLTTTNEKLFF	TGTGCCAGCAGCCTGACAACAACTAATGAAAAACTGTTTTTT
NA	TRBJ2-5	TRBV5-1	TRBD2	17	CASSFAVRSGGGETQYF	TGCGCCAGCAGCTTCGCGGTGCGGAGCGGGGGTGGTGAGACCCAGTACTTC
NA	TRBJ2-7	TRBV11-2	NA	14	CASSLIPLRREQYF	TGTGCCAGCAGCTTAATCCCTCTCCGGAGAGAGCAGTACTTC
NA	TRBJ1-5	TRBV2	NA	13	CASGWGGSQPQHF	TGTGCCAGCGGATGGGGGGGCAGTCAGCCCCAGCATTTT
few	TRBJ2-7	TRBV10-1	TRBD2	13	CATSGMRTYEQYF	TGCGCCACCAGCGGGATGAGGACCTACGAGCAGTACTTC
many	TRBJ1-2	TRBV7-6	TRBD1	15	CASSPREDRPYGYTF	TGTGCCAGCAGCCCCCGTGAGGACAGGCCCTATGGCTACACCTTC
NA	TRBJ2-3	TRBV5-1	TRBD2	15	CASTWTSGSTDTQCF	TGCGCCAGCACCTGGACTAGCGGGAGCACAGATACGCAGTGTTTT
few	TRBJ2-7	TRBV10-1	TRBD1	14	CASSARDRAYEQYF	TGCGCCAGCAGTGCCCGGGACAGGGCCTACGAGCAGTACTTC
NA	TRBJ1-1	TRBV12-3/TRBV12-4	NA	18	CASSFSAGAVSRNTEAFF	TGTGCCAGCAGTTTCTCCGCAGGGGCAGTAAGTCGGAACACTGAAGCTTTCTTT
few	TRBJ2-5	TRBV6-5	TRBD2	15	CASRGRGMYQETQYF	TGTGCCTCTCGCGGGAGGGGAATGTACCAAGAGACCCAGTACTTC
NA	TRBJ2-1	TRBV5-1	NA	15	CASSLVDRRNNEQFF	TGCGCCAGCAGCTTGGTGGATAGACGGAACAATGAGCAGTTCTTC
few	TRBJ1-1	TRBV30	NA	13	CAWSRGLNTEAFF	TGTGCCTGGAGTCGAGGGCTCAACACTGAAGCCTTCTTT
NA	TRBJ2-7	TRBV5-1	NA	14	CACSLLSVPYEQYF	TGCGCCTGCAGCTTGCTCTCCGTACCGTACGAGCAGTACTTC
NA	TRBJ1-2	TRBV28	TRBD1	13	CASSTGAHYGYTF	TGTGCCAGCTCGACAGGGGCGCACTATGGCTACACCTTC